The entry below describes one T cell receptor (beta chain). Its antigen is as yet unknown. The sample comes from a study of graft-versus-host responses after intestinal transplantation. In the study overall: Each recipient received anti-thymocyte globulin induction, then tacrolimus and steroids for 3 to 4 years. Notes on the study in general: Recipient marrow contained GvH clones, some of which appeared first in ileum or blood. There was an association between peak levels of circulating GvH clones and early post-transplant HvG declines.

The repertoire was sequenced with immunoSEQ multiplex PCR; TCRdb's copy has only in-frame clones and lacks some. Of around 120,000 clones listed, about 95% are singletons. Germline V gene sequence: CDR1 MNHEY, CDR2 SVGAGI. The CDR3 runs to 13 residues. V gave up 6 bases and J gave up 2 bases, with 11 bases separating them. The sample consisted of unstimulated CD8+ T cells sorted from spleen or lymph node cells, taken before intestinal transplant. The rearrangement uses TRBV6-5 and TRBJ2-7; tentative D call: TRBD2 (6 bases). The source is a human donor who received an intestinal transplant. CDR3 region: CASSPGLPYEQYF. For the CDR3, the DNA is TGTGCCAGCAGCCCGGGACTCCCCTACGAGCAGTACTTC.